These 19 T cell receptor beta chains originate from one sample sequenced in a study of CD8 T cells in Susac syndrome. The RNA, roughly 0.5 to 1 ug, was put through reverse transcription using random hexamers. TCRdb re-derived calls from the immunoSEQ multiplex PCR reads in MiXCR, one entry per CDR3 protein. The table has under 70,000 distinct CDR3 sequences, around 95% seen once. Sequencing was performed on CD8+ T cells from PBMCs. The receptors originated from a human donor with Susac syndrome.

CDR3 nucleotides: TGTGCCAGCAGCTTGGCACCAGGGAGACAGCGCTATGGCTACACCTTC. It translates to CASSLAPGRQRYGYTF. The chain joins TRBV5-8 to TRBJ1-2; a weak D match, TRBD1 (5 bases). This CDR3 is 16 amino acids long. The germline CDR1 and CDR2 sequences are SGHTS and YDEGEE. V was cut by 0 bases and J by 4 bases, with 16 bases left in between.

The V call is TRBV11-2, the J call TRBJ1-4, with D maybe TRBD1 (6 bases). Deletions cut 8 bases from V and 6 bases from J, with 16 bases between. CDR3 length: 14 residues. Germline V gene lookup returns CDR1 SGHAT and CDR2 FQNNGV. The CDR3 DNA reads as TGTGCCAGCGGAGGTGGACAGATTGATGAAAAACTGTTTTTT. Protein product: CASGGGQIDEKLFF.

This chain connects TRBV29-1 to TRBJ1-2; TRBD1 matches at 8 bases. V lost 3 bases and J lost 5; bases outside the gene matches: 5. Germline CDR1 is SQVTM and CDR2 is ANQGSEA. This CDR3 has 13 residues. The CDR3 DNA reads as TGCAGCGTTGAGCCCAGGGGGCTATATGGCTACACCTTC. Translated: CSVEPRGLYGYTF.

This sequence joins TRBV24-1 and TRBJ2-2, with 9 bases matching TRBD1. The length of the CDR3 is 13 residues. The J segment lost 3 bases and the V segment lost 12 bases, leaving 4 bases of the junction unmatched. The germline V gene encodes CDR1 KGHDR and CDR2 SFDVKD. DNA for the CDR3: TGTGCCTCCGGGACAGGGCACACCGGGGAGCTGTTTTTT. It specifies CASGTGHTGELFF.

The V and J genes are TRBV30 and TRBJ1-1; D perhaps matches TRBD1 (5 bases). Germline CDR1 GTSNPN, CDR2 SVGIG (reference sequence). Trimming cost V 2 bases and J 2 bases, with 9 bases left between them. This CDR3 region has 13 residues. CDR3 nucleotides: TGTGCCTGGAGTTGGGACCTTAACACTGAAGCTTTCTTT. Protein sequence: CAWSWDLNTEAFF. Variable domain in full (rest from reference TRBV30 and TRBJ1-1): SQTIHQWPATLVQPVGSPLSLECTVEGTSNPNLYWYRQAAGRGLQLLFYSVGIGQISSEVPQNLSASRPQDRQFILSSKKLLLSDSGFYLCAWSWDLNTEAFFGQGTRLTVV.

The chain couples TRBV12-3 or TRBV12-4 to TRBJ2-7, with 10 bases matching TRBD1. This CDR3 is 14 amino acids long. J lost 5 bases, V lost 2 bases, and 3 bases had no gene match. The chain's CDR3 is CASSLRQGANEQYF. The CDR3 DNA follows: TGTGCCAGCAGTTTAAGACAGGGGGCCAACGAGCAGTACTTC.

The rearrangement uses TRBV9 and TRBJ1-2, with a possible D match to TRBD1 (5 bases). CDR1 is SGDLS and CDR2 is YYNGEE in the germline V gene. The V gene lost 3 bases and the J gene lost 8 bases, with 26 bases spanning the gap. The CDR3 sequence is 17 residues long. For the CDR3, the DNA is TGTGCCAGCAGCGATACTACACTCAGGGACCCCCCGGGAGGCTACACCTTC. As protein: CASSDTTLRDPPGGYTF.

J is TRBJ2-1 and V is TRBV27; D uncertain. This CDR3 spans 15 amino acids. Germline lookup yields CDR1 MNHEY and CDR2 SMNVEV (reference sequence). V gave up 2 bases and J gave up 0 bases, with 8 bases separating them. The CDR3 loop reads CASSLTDPSYNEQFF. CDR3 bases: TGTGCCAGCAGTTTAACAGATCCCTCCTACAATGAGCAGTTCTTC.

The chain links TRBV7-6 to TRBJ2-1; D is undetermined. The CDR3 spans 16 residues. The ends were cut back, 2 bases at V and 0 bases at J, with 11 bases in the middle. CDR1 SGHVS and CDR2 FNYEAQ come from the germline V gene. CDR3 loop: CASSLPARSSYNEQFF. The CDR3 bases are TGTGCCAGCAGCTTACCGGCTCGGAGCTCCTACAATGAGCAGTTCTTC.

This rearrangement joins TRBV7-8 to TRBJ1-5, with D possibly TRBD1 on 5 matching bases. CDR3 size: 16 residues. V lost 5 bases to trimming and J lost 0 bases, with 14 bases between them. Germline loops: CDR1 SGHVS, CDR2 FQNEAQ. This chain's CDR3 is CASSPTDRYSNQPQHF. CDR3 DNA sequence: TGTGCCAGCAGCCCCACTGACAGATATAGCAATCAGCCCCAGCATTTT.

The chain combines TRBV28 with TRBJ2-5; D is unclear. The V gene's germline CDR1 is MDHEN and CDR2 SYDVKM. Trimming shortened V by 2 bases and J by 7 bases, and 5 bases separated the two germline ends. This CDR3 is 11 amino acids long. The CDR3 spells CASSLPGTQYF. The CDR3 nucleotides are TGTGCCAGCAGTTTACCGGGGACCCAGTACTTC.

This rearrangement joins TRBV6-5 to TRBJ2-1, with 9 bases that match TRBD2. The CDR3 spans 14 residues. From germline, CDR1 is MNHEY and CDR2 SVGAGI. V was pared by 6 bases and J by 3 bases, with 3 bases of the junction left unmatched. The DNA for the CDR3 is TGTGCCAGCAGGATGACTAGCGGCTACAATGAGCAGTTCTTC. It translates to CASRMTSGYNEQFF.

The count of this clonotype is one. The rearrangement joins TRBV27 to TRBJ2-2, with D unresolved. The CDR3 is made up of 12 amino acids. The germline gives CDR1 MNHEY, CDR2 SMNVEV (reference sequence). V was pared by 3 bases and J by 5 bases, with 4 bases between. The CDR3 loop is CASSFPTGELFF. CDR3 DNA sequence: TGTGCCAGCAGTTTTCCAACCGGGGAGCTGTTTTTT.

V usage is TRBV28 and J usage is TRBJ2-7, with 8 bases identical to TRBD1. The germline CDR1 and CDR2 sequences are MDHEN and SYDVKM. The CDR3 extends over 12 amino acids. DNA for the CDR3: TGTGCTTTATCAGGGGGCGGTTTCGAGCAGTACTTC. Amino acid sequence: CALSGGGFEQYF.

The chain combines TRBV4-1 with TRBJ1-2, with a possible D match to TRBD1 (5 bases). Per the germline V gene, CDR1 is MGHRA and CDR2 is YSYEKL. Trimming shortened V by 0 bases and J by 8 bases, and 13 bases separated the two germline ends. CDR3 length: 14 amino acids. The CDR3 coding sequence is TGCGCCAGCAGCCAAGAGAGGTGGGGCTTCGGCTACACCTTC. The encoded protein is CASSQERWGFGYTF.

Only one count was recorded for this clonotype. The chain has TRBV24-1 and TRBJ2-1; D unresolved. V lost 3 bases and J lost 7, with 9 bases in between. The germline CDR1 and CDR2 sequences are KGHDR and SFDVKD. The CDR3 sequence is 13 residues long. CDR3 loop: CATSDHSGNEQFF. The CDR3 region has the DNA TGTGCCACCAGTGATCATTCGGGTAATGAGCAGTTCTTC.

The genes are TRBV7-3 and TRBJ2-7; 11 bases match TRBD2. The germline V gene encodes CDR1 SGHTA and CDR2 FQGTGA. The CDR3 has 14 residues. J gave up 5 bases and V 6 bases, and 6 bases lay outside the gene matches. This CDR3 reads CASSRLAGIDEQYF. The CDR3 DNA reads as TGTGCCAGCAGTCGACTAGCGGGGATCGACGAGCAGTACTTC.

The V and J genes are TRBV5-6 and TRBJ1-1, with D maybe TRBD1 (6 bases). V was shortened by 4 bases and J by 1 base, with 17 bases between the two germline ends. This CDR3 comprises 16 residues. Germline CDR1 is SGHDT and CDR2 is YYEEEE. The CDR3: CASSPWGGGGNTEAFF. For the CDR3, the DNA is TGTGCCAGCAGCCCCTGGGGGGGAGGGGGGAACACTGAAGCTTTCTTT.

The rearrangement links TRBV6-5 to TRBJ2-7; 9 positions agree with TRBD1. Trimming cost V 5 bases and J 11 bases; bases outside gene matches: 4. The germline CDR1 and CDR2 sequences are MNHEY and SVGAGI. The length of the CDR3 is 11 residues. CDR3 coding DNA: TGTGCCAGCAGTCAGGGGGACAGGGAGTACTTC. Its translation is CASSQGDREYF.